This TCR beta chain was sequenced for a study of blood T cells in healthy people across ages. A J-beta primer mix and a sample-barcoded 5' primer were used in a second PCR of about 7 to 12 cycles. A single record per CDR3 protein comes from TCRdb applying MiXCR to the 5' RACE reads. Of 540,000 or so distinct CDR3 sequences listed, about 26% are singletons. Germline lookup yields CDR1 SQVTM and CDR2 ANQGSEA. The CDR3 covers 14 residues. V shed 3 bases and J shed 2 bases, with 13 bases lying between them. The clonotype originates from a woman in her seventies in good health. The chain employs TRBV29-1 and TRBJ1-2; perhaps TRBD1 as D (5 bases). Material: blood. This CDR3 reads CSVDRGSGNYGYTF. CDR3 sequence (DNA): TGCAGCGTTGACCGAGGCTCAGGGAACTATGGCTACACCTTC.